This is a list of T cell receptor beta chains from one sample in a study of blood T cells in healthy people across ages. TCRdb itself ran the 5' RACE reads through MiXCR, one entry per CDR3 protein. The data show more than 500,000 distinct CDR3 sequences, 25% to 30% seen once. The source material was blood. The receptors stem from a woman in her seventies in good health. Both conserved end residues are part of each CDR3. D genes are given only for firm matches. For some rows the clone size is stated as once, few or many, or as a class when expanded; others skip it.

clone size	J gene	D gene	V gene	CDR3 protein	CDR3 DNA
.	TRBJ1-5	.	TRBV7-9	CASSLEAGSNQPQHF	TGTGCCAGCAGCTTAGAGGCAGGGAGCAATCAGCCCCAGCATTTT
.	TRBJ1-2	.	TRBV10-3	CAISESREGYTF	TGTGCCATCAGTGAGTCGCGGGAGGGCTACACCTTC
few	TRBJ1-2	TRBD1	TRBV7-9	CASSSTTGGDGYTF	TGTGCCAGCAGCTCTACGACAGGGGGCGATGGCTACACCTTC
few	TRBJ1-6	TRBD1	TRBV30	CAWSVLQGLNSPLHF	TGTGCCTGGAGTGTATTACAGGGGTTGAATTCACCCCTCCACTTT
few	TRBJ2-5	TRBD1	TRBV7-9	CVSSRGQGETQYF	TGTGTCAGCAGCCGGGGACAGGGGGAGACCCAGTACTTC
.	TRBJ2-3	TRBD2	TRBV15	CATSSSSGSTDTQYF	TGTGCCACCAGCAGTTCTAGCGGAAGCACAGATACGCAGTATTTT
.	TRBJ2-7	.	TRBV6-5	CASRPDRPSYEQYF	TGTGCCAGCCGCCCCGACAGGCCCTCCTACGAGCAGTACTTC
.	TRBJ2-5	TRBD1	TRBV20-1	CSAQTGGETQYF	TGCAGTGCTCAGACAGGGGGAGAGACCCAGTACTTC
.	TRBJ2-2	TRBD2	TRBV6-2/TRBV6-3	CASSFFGSGGSGELFF	TGTGCCAGCAGCTTCTTCGGTAGCGGGGGTTCCGGGGAGCTGTTTTTT
few	TRBJ2-7	TRBD2	TRBV10-3	CAISEGLADLTYEQYF	TGTGCCATCAGTGAGGGACTAGCGGACCTCACCTACGAGCAGTACTTC
.	TRBJ1-4	.	TRBV10-3	CAISDRPATNEKLFF	TGTGCCATCAGTGACAGGCCTGCAACTAATGAAAAACTGTTTTTT
.	TRBJ2-7	TRBD1	TRBV7-2	CASSQGQGVGEQYF	TGTGCCAGCAGCCAAGGACAGGGAGTGGGGGAGCAGTACTTC